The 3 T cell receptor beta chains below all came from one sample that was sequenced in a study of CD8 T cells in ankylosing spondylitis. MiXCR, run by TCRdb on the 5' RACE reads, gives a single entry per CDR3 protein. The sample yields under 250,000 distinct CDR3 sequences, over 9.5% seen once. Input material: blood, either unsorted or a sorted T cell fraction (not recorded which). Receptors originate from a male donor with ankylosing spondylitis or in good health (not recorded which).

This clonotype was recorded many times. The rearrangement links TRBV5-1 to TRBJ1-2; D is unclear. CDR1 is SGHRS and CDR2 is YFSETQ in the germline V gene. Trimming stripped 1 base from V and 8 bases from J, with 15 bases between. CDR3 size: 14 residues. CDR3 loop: CASSLNSPLWGYTF. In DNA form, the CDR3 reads TGCGCCAGCAGCTTGAACAGCCCCCTTTGGGGCTACACCTTC.

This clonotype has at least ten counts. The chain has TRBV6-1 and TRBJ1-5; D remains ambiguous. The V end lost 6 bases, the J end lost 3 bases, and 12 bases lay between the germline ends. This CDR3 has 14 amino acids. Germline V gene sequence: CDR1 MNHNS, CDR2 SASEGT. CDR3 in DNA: TGTGCCAGCAGGGTCAGCGGAGACAATCAGCCCCAGCATTTT. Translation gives CASRVSGDNQPQHF.

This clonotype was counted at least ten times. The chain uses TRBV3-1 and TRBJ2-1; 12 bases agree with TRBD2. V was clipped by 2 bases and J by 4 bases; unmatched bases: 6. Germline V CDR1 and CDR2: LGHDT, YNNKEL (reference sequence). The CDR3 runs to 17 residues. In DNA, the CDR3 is TGTGCCAGCAGCCAATCCCTGGGACTAGCGGGTTACAATGAGCAGTTCTTC. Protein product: CASSQSLGLAGYNEQFF.